This T cell receptor beta chain was found in a study of T cell responses to AZD1222 COVID-19 vaccine (TCRdb year 2021). Looking at the study overall: Because spike-specific TCR depth and breadth did not differ between the two schedules, AZD1222 recipients who got a second dose at roughly 4 weeks were pooled with those who got a second dose at roughly 12 weeks. TCR sequencing covered about 230 trial participants: 207 given two doses of AZD1222 and around 26 given two doses of MenACWY control vaccine. Trial participants were enrolled by age into 18-55, 56-69 and 70-plus year subgroups, with around 150, 28 and 57 TCR-sequenced participants respectively. The paper's findings and limits, for the study overall: A significant rise in spike-specific TCR breadth and depth was observed after two AZD1222 doses relative to day 0 and relative to MenACWY recipients. In the small 56-69-year group, the increase in depth fell short of significance, most likely because of low power. Vaccine-associated CD4 TCRs spanned the whole spike protein, with dominant responses in regions 160-218 and 743-854. Conclusions about previously exposed vaccinees are limited, since just 6 or 7 AZD1222 recipients were seropositive for SARS-CoV-2 at baseline. Most participants were white British and females outnumbered males, and the authors suggested that clonal diversity may have been underestimated. Because no day 14 peak-response samples were available, repertoires were characterized only after the peak T cell response. Reportedly, almost half of the unique spike-specific TCRs recognized epitopes lying outside the regions that are mutated in the B.1.351 and B.1.1.7 variants.

Notes on this clone: It lacks a known antigen. Nothing much larger sits one base from this clone, and base qualities are not available.

From the cysteine through the phenylalanine, the CDR3 covers 13 amino acids. The CDR3 DNA has 39 bases and is translated from base 1. V is clipped by 7 bases and J by 1 base, and the sequence between their germline boundaries is 8 bases long. The germline V gene encodes CDR1 MDHEN and CDR2 SYDVKM. The CDR3 regions of human TCRbeta chains were subjected to immunosequencing. As for how the authors treated the data: Repertoire TCRs were matched against a reference library of SARS-CoV-2-specific TCRs generated with the MIRA antigen-specificity platform. Breadth was defined as the fraction of unique TCRs that were SARS-CoV-2-associated. Depth was defined as the fraction of total T cells that were SARS-CoV-2-associated. Using the MIRA data, each spike-specific TCR was assigned both to the spike region to which the TCR was reactive and to a CD4 or CD8 class. Log10-transformed breadth and depth values were compared by one-way ANOVA with Sidak's multiple comparisons tests. Here the immuneACCESS table is served through TCRdb, limited to in-frame sequences with V and J called. Missing clones are a known gap in these copies; in checked studies unresolved V genes cover under half, and the rest lacks a known reason. D and trimming were read from the DNA, whereas the V and J calls and clone size are those reported in that table. For this sample there are approximately 110,000 clones; around 96% appear just once. The biggest ten clones account for about 2.2% of the sample.

This specimen's time point label, per the study, means: baseline before first vaccination. Vaccinee samples were obtained from the UK trials COV001 and COV002, which included a single-blind randomized controlled phase 2/3 trial of AZD1222 (ChAdOx1 nCoV-19) in healthy adults. Trial participant PBMC samples were collected at day 0 and day 28 after the second dose for TCRbeta chain sequencing. Here the sequenced sample was peripheral blood, taken on day 0 of AZD1222 vaccination. The TCR sequence derives from an adult in good health. The chain is encoded by TRBV28 joined to TRBJ1-3, with an unclear D gene assignment. The CDR3 reads as follows: CASNRESGNTIYF. Read as DNA, the sequence is TGTGCCAGCAACCGGGAGTCTGGAAACACCATATATTTT.